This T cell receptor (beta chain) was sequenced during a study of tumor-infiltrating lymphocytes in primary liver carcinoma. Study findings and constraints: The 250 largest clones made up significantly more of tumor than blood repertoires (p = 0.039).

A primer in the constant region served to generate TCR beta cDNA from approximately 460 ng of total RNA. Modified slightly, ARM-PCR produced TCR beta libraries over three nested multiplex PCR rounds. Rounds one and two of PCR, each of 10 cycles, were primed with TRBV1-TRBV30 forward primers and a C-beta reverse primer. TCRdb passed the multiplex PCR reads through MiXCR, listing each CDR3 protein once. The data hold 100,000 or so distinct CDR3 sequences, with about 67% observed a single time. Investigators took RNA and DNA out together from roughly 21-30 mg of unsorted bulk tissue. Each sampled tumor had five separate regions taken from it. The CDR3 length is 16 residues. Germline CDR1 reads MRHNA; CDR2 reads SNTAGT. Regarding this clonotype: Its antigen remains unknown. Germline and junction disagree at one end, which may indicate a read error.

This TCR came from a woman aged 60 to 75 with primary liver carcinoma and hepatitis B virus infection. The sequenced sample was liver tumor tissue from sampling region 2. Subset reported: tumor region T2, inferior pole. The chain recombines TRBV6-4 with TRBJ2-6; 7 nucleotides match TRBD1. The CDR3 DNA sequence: TGTGCCAGCAGTGGTATAGGGGGCTCTGGGGTCAACGTCCTGACTTTC. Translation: CASSGIGGSGVNVLTF.